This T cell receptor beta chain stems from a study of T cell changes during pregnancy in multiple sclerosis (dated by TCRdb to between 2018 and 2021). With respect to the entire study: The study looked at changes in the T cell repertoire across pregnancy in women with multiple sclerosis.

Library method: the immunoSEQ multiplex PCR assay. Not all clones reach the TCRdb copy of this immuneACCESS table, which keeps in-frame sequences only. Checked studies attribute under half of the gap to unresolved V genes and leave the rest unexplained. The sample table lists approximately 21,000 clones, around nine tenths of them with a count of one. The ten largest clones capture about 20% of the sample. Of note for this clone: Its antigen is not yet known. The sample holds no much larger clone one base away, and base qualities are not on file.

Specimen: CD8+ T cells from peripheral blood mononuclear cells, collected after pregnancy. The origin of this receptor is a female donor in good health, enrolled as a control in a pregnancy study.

The bases are TGCGCCAGCAGCCAAGATCGACAGGCCGACGAGCAGTACTTC. It is translated as CASSQDRQADEQYF. Recombination linked TRBV4-3 to TRBJ2-7; a tentative D call is TRBD1 (6 bases match). The CDR3 starts with the cysteine, ends with the phenylalanine, and has 14 residues. Here the CDR3 DNA is all that survives: 42 bases in frame from base 1. Based on the germline V gene, the CDR1 and CDR2 sequences are LGHNA and YSLEER. V drops 0 bases and J drops 5 bases, leaving 11 bases in between.